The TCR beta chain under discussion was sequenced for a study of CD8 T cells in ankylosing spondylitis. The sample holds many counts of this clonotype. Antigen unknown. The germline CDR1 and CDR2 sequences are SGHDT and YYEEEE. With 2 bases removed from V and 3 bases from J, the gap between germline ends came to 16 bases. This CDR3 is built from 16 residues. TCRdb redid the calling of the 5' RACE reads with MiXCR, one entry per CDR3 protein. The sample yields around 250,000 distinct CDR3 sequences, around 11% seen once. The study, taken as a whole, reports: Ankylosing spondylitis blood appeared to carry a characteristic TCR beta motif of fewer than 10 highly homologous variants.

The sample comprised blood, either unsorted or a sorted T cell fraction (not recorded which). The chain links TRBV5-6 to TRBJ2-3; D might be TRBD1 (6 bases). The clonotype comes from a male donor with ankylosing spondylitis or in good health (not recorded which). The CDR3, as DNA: TGTGCCAGCAGCTTTGTTCAGGGGAGTGGGACAGATACGCAGTATTTT. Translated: CASSFVQGSGTDTQYF. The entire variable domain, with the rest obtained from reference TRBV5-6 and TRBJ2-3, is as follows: DAGVTQSPTHLIKTRGQQVTLRCSPKSGHDTVSWYQQALGQGPQFIFQYYEEEERQRGNFPDRFSGHQFPNYSSELNVNALLLGDSALYLCASSFVQGSGTDTQYFGPGTRLTVL.